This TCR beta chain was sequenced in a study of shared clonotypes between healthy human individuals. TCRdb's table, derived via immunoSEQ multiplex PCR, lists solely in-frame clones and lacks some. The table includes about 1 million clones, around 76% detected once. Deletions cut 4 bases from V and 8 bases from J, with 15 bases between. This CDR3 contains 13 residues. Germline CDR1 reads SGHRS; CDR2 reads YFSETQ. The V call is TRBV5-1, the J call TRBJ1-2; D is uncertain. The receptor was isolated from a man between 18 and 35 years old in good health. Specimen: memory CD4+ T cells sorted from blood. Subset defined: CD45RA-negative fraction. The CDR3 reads CASSPLQTGGYTF. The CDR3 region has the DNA TGCGCCAGCAGCCCCCTACAAACGGGGGGCTACACCTTC.